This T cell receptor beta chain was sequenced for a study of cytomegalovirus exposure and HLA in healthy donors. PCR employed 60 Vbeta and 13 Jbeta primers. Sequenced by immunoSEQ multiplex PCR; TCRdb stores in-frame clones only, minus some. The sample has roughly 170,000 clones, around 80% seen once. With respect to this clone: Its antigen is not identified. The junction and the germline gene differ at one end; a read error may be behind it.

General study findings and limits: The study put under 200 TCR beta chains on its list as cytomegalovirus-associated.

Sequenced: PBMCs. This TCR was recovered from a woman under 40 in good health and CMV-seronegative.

CDR3 in amino acids: CASSLAVGGTEVF. In DNA, the CDR3 is TGTGCCAGCAGCTTGGCGGTGGGCGGGACAGAGGTTTTC. The chain links TRBV5-4 to TRBJ1-2, with TRBD1 identical over 7 bases. The CDR3 is 13 amino acids. The germline V gene has CDR1 SGHNT and CDR2 YYREEE (reference sequence).